These 24 T cell receptor beta chains came from one sample sequenced in a study of blood T cell repertoires in COVID-19 (dated by TCRdb to the early 2020s). The receptor library was made with the immunoSEQ multiplex PCR assay. Entries here come from immuneACCESS through TCRdb and include only in-frame sequences with V and J called. Some clones fail to appear in such tables; in the studies checked, an unresolved V gene covers under half of the shortfall, and the cause of the remainder is unknown. In this sample the table shows roughly 210,000 clones, around 89% of which occur a single time. 1.7% of the sample rests with the top ten. Specimen: peripheral blood. The receptor source for this set is a man in his 70s with acute or convalescent COVID-19.

The chain carries TRBV5-1 and TRBJ2-1; TRBD2 matches at 11 bases. The length of the CDR3 is 16 residues. CDR1 and CDR2 from the germline V gene are SGHRS and YFSETQ. J lost 2 bases, V lost 4 bases, and 5 bases had no gene match. Here the CDR3 DNA reads TGCGCCAGCAGCGGCAATAGCGGGAGGGCCTACAATGAGCAGTTCTTC. Its translation is CASSGNSGRAYNEQFF.

The chain employs TRBV28 and TRBJ1-5; 9 positions match TRBD1. CDR1 is MDHEN and CDR2 is SYDVKM in the germline V gene. With 6 bases clipped from V and 3 bases from J, the junction kept 12 bases outside the gene matches. The CDR3 covers 17 residues. CDR3 DNA sequence: TGTGCCAGCAGATATTCCGGGACAGGGATCCCCAATCAGCCCCAGCATTTT. Protein product: CASRYSGTGIPNQPQHF.

This clone was detected once. The chain links TRBV5-1 to TRBJ2-2; a weak D match, TRBD2 (6 bases). The CDR3 covers 16 residues. V lost 1 base to trimming and J lost 9 bases, with 19 bases between them. CDR1 and CDR2 from the germline V gene are SGHRS and YFSETQ. The CDR3 sequence: CASSLTPSEVVRELFF. In DNA form, the CDR3 reads TGCGCCAGCAGCTTGACACCTAGCGAGGTTGTCCGGGAGCTGTTTTTT.

This chain connects TRBV6-5 to TRBJ1-3; TRBD1 matches 10 bases. Germline assignment: CDR1 MNHEY and CDR2 SVGAGI. Trimming at V came to 2 bases and at J to 4 bases, leaving 5 bases not matched to a gene. This CDR3 has 16 residues. This CDR3 is CASSYAGQGGGNTIYF. The CDR3 nucleotides read TGTGCCAGCAGTTACGCCGGACAGGGGGGAGGAAACACCATATATTTT.

The genes are TRBV28 and TRBJ2-3; 9 nucleotides line up with TRBD1. Germline V CDR1 and CDR2: MDHEN, SYDVKM. The CDR3 is 17 residues long. V shed 5 bases and J 4 bases; nucleotides not matched to a gene: 13. This CDR3 is CASSPPGQGTRADTQYF. CDR3 nucleotide sequence: TGTGCCAGCAGTCCACCGGGACAGGGTACCAGGGCAGATACGCAGTATTTT.

The rearrangement joins TRBV10-3 to TRBJ1-5; 11 bases fit TRBD1. Germline CDR1 is ENHRY and CDR2 is SYGVKD. The CDR3 has 12 residues. V was clipped by 6 bases and J by 11 bases; unmatched bases: 3. CDR3 bases: TGTGCCATCAGCGCGGGACAGGGGGCCCAGCATTTT. This translates into CAISAGQGAQHF.

J is TRBJ2-1 and V is TRBV3-1 (or the pseudogene TRBV3-2); 7 positions match TRBD2. Trimming took 4 bases from V and 13 from J; bases not matched to a gene: 7. CDR3 size: 12 residues. The germline CDR1 and CDR2 sequences are LGHDT and YNNKEL (reference sequence). The CDR3 sequence: CASSRAGLGQFF. CDR3 sequence (DNA): TGTGCCAGCAGCCGGGCCGGACTAGGCCAGTTCTTC.

This clone was seen a few times. This chain links TRBV18 with TRBJ2-7; no definite D call. The germline V and J ends were trimmed by 4 bases and 2 bases, with 6 bases remaining between them. Germline lookup yields CDR1 KGHSH and CDR2 LQKENI. The CDR3 spans 12 residues. CDR3 amino acids: CASSQAAYEQYF. For the CDR3, the DNA is TGTGCCAGCTCACAGGCGGCCTACGAGCAGTACTTC. Filled out from reference TRBV18 and TRBJ2-7, the complete variable domain reads NAGVMQNPRHLVRRRGQEARLRCSPMKGHSHVYWYRQLPEEGLKFMVYLQKENIIDESGMPKERFSAEFPKEGPSILRIQQVVRGDSAAYFCASSQAAYEQYFGPGTRLTVT.

The genes are TRBV15 and TRBJ2-2, with D tentatively TRBD1 (6 bases). V lost 0 bases and J 5 bases, leaving 10 bases between the germline ends. Per germline, CDR1 LNHNV and CDR2 YYDKDF (reference sequence). The CDR3 has 15 amino acids. The CDR3 coding sequence is TGTGCCACCAGCAGAGACAGGGGCAGTACCGGGGAGCTGTTTTTT. This sequence encodes CATSRDRGSTGELFF.

The genes are TRBV19 and TRBJ2-7, with 11 nucleotides matching TRBD2. CDR1 LNHDA and CDR2 SQIVND come from the germline V gene (reference sequence). After removal of 5 bases from V and 1 base from J, the junction contained 31 bases not matched to a gene. The CDR3 spans 24 residues. CDR3 sequence (DNA): TGTGCCAGTAGTGGTGGGACCCACCGCGGGCTTGGAGTAGCGGGAGGGCCGGGTTCCTACGAGCAGTACTTC. Protein sequence: CASSGGTHRGLGVAGGPGSYEQYF.

J is TRBJ2-7 and V is TRBV5-1; D uncertain. Germline-derived CDR1 and CDR2 are SGHRS and YFSETQ. The CDR3 is 15 residues long. Between the trimmed V and J ends, which lost 0 bases and 2 bases, there was a span of 12 bases. CDR3: CASSLALDPTYEQYF. The DNA for the CDR3 is TGCGCCAGCAGCTTGGCTTTAGATCCCACCTACGAGCAGTACTTC.

The chain combines TRBV30 with TRBJ2-1; 8 bases map to TRBD2. Germline-derived CDR1 and CDR2 are GTSNPN and SVGIG (reference sequence). The CDR3 sequence is 13 residues long. V shed 5 bases and J 4 bases; nucleotides not matched to a gene: 4. The chain's CDR3 is CAWSSGLYNEQFF. CDR3 DNA sequence: TGTGCCTGGTCTAGCGGGTTATACAATGAGCAGTTCTTC.

V gene TRBV12-3 or TRBV12-4 combines with J gene TRBJ1-5, with D unresolved. Trimming removed 5 bases from V and 4 bases from J, with 6 bases in between. The CDR3 length is 12 residues. The CDR3 spells CASSKQNQPQHF. The CDR3 DNA sequence: TGTGCCAGCAGTAAACAGAATCAGCCCCAGCATTTT.

A single count supports this clone. The rearrangement links TRBV25-1 to TRBJ1-3, with 8 bases fitting TRBD1. The junction had 6 bases not matched to a gene; V was cut back by 4 bases and J by 4 bases. Germline loops: CDR1 MGHDK, CDR2 SYGVNS. The CDR3 totals 15 residues. CDR3 sequence reads: CASSVLTGGGNTIYF. CDR3 nucleotide sequence: TGTGCCAGCAGTGTCCTTACAGGGGGAGGAAACACCATATATTTT.

The genes are TRBV7-2 and TRBJ2-1, with D tentatively TRBD2 (5 bases). This CDR3 has 13 amino acids. Germline assignment: CDR1 SGHTA and CDR2 FQGNSA. V was shortened by 1 base and J by 9 bases, with 10 bases between the two germline ends. The CDR3 coding sequence is TGTGCCAGCAGCTTAGTTCGAGGAGGTGAGCAGTTCTTC. Residues: CASSLVRGGEQFF.

V usage is TRBV19 and J usage is TRBJ2-5; TRBD2 matches 7 bases. This CDR3 has 16 residues. Germline CDR1 reads LNHDA; CDR2 reads SQIVND (reference sequence). The V segment lost 4 bases and the J segment 4 bases; nucleotides outside the gene matches: 12. CDR3 residues: CASSRSRTRIGETQYF. Written as DNA, the CDR3 is TGTGCCAGTAGTAGGTCACGGACTAGAATCGGAGAGACCCAGTACTTC.

Details on this clone: This CDR3 is also generated by other DNA sequences in the sample. V usage is TRBV19 and J usage is TRBJ2-2; D may be TRBD2 (5 bases). The germline V and J ends were trimmed by 1 base and 4 bases, with 7 bases remaining between them. The CDR3 is 14 residues long. Germline V lookup: CDR1 LNHDA, CDR2 SQIVND (reference sequence). Here the CDR3 reads CASSIAGITGELFF. CDR3 coding DNA: TGTGCCAGTAGTATAGCGGGGATCACCGGGGAGCTGTTTTTT.

J is TRBJ1-5 and V is TRBV6-2 or TRBV6-3; D is undetermined. The CDR3 totals 15 residues. Germline assignment: CDR1 MNHEY and CDR2 SVGEGT. V was pared by 0 bases and J by 1 base, with 7 bases between. The CDR3 nucleotides are TGTGCCAGCAGTTACTCCAGGCAGAGCAATCAGCCCCAGCATTTT. Its translation is CASSYSRQSNQPQHF.

The gene calls are TRBV19 and TRBJ1-2; 9 positions match TRBD1. V dropped 6 bases and J dropped 8; count of bases not matched to a gene: 10. There are 14 residues in the CDR3. Germline CDR1 LNHDA, CDR2 SQIVND (reference sequence). The CDR3: CASSLRQGGRGYTF. The DNA for the CDR3 is TGTGCCAGTAGCCTGAGACAGGGGGGCCGAGGCTACACCTTC.

J is TRBJ2-3 and V is TRBV7-3; TRBD2 might be the D (7 bases). This CDR3 contains 17 residues. Germline CDR1 reads SGHTA; CDR2 reads FQGTGA. Trimming removed 5 bases at V and 5 bases at J, with 23 bases between. In DNA form, the CDR3 reads TGTGCCAGCAGCCTAAGGGGGGGCGCAGATTTGGGAGATACGCAGTATTTT. Protein product: CASSLRGGADLGDTQYF.

V and J are TRBV29-1 and TRBJ2-3, with D perhaps TRBD1 (5 bases). The ends were cut back, 5 bases at V and 1 base at J, with 7 bases in the middle. This CDR3 contains 12 residues. CDR1 and CDR2 from the germline V gene are SQVTM and ANQGSEA. The CDR3 sequence is CSVLGGTDTQYF. The CDR3 nucleotides read TGCAGCGTTTTAGGGGGCACAGATACGCAGTATTTT.

The CDR3 DNA sequence: TGTGCCAGCGGGGACAGTCTCAGTGGAGAGACCCAGTACTTC. It codes for CASGDSLSGETQYF. V and J are TRBV25-1 and TRBJ2-5; 7 positions agree with TRBD1. The V gene end was trimmed by 8 bases and the J gene end by 4 bases; junction bases not matched to a gene: 10. Germline lookup yields CDR1 MGHDK and CDR2 SYGVNS. The CDR3 spans 14 residues. The full variable domain, with the rest looked up from reference TRBV25-1 and TRBJ2-5, is EADIYQTPRYLVIGTGKKITLECSQTMGHDKMYWYQQDPGMELHLIHYSYGVNSTEKGDLSSESTVSRIRTEHFPLTLESARPSHTSQYLCASGDSLSGETQYFGPGTRLLVL.

The chain joins TRBV5-5 to TRBJ2-3; 10 bases map to TRBD2. This CDR3 contains 17 residues. The germline CDR1 and CDR2 sequences are SGHKS and YYEKEE (reference sequence). V shed 1 base and J 3 bases; nucleotides not matched to a gene: 8. The CDR3 loop is CASSLSASGSSTDTQYF. CDR3 DNA sequence: TGTGCCAGCAGCTTGTCTGCTAGCGGGAGTAGTACAGATACGCAGTATTTT.

About this clone: The identical CDR3 is also encoded by other nucleotide sequences in the sample. The chain joins TRBV24-1 to TRBJ2-1; 9 bases align to TRBD1. CDR1 and CDR2 from the germline V gene are KGHDR and SFDVKD. Losses at the gene ends were 7 bases for V and 5 bases for J; bases not matched to a gene: 2. The length of the CDR3 is 13 residues. The CDR3 coding sequence is TGTGCCACCAGGGGACAGGGAGACAATGAGCAGTTCTTC. Residues: CATRGQGDNEQFF.